Shown below are 23 T cell receptor beta chains from a single sample sequenced in a study of CD8 T cells in Susac syndrome. An input of roughly 0.5 to 1 ug of RNA was subjected to reverse transcription using random hexamers. TCRdb used MiXCR to reprocess the immunoSEQ multiplex PCR reads, holding one entry per CDR3 protein. Altogether 130,000 or so distinct CDR3 sequences are present, approximately 95% being singletons, with the ten largest covering about 0.11%. The material sequenced was CD4+ T cells from PBMCs. These TCRs come from a human donor with multiple sclerosis.

This clonotype was recorded only once. The J gene is TRBJ2-7, the V gene TRBV2; the D call may be TRBD1 or TRBD2 (5 bases each). CDR3 size: 16 residues. Trimming removed 2 bases from V and 2 bases from J, with 16 bases in between. The germline V gene encodes CDR1 SNHLY and CDR2 FYNNEI. CDR3 in DNA: TGTGCCAGCAGTGAAAGTGTGAGGGACCGTACCTACGAGCAGTACTTC. This encodes CASSESVRDRTYEQYF.

This chain links TRBV30 with TRBJ1-2; the D gene is possibly TRBD1 (5 bases). Germline V CDR1 and CDR2: GTSNPN, SVGIG (reference sequence). Trimming pared 4 bases from V and 2 bases from J, leaving 14 bases between. The CDR3 runs to 14 residues. DNA for the CDR3: TGTGCCTGGACGCCCCGGGGGGTGAACTATGGCTACACCTTC. Its protein is CAWTPRGVNYGYTF.

The rearrangement joins TRBV20-1 to TRBJ2-7, with 8 bases fitting TRBD1. After removal of 5 bases from V and 2 bases from J, the junction contained 8 bases not matched to a gene. The germline V gene encodes CDR1 DFQATT and CDR2 SNEGSKA (reference sequence). This CDR3 has 14 amino acids. CDR3 bases: TGCAGTGCTCTCGCAGGGGGCGCTACCTACGAGCAGTACTTC. This codes for CSALAGGATYEQYF.

Concerning this clonotype itself: The germline gene is not matched at one end of the junction; a read error may be the cause. The genes are TRBV6-6 and TRBJ2-7; 7 nucleotides align to TRBD1. Germline V gene lookup returns CDR1 MNHNY and CDR2 SVGAGI (reference sequence). The CDR3 runs 14 residues. CDR3 in amino acids: CASGRRTGLGERYF. Here the CDR3 DNA reads TGTGCCAGCGGTAGGAGGACAGGCCTAGGGGAGCGGTACTTC.

The gene calls are TRBV27 and TRBJ2-3; TRBD2 might be the D (5 bases). V gave up 6 bases and J gave up 8 bases, with 18 bases separating them. Germline V gene lookup returns CDR1 MNHEY and CDR2 SMNVEV (reference sequence). The CDR3 runs 14 residues. CDR3 region: CASRGQARAVTQYF. The CDR3, as DNA: TGTGCCAGCAGGGGCCAGGCGAGGGCTGTTACGCAGTATTTT.

The chain employs TRBV12-3 or TRBV12-4 and TRBJ2-1; possibly TRBD1 for D (5 bases). The germline V and J ends were trimmed by 4 bases and 0 bases, with 13 bases remaining between them. The CDR3 is 16 residues long. The CDR3 coding sequence is TGTGCCAGCAGTTCCAGCAGGGATAACTCCTACAATGAGCAGTTCTTC. Translation: CASSSSRDNSYNEQFF.

CDR3 residues: CASSQDLAGDRGNEQFF. The CDR3, as DNA: TGCGCCAGCAGCCAAGATCTAGCTGGCGACAGGGGCAATGAGCAGTTCTTC. The rearrangement links TRBV4-3 to TRBJ2-1; 8 bases align to TRBD1. CDR3 length equals 17 residues. CDR1 and CDR2 from the germline V gene are LGHNA and YSLEER. V lost 0 bases to trimming and J lost 6 bases; unmatched junction nucleotides: 10.

The chain uses TRBV30 and TRBJ2-1; 10 positions agree with TRBD2. Unmatched junction bases numbered 3, after V lost 3 bases and J lost 7 bases. Germline loops: CDR1 GTSNPN, CDR2 SVGIG (reference sequence). CDR3 length equals 13 residues. The CDR3 loop reads CAWRAGGLNEQFF. The CDR3 DNA reads TGTGCCTGGAGAGCGGGGGGGCTGAATGAGCAGTTCTTC. The whole variable domain, filled in from reference TRBV30 and TRBJ2-1, reads SQTIHQWPATLVQPVGSPLSLECTVEGTSNPNLYWYRQAAGRGLQLLFYSVGIGQISSEVPQNLSASRPQDRQFILSSKKLLLSDSGFYLCAWRAGGLNEQFFGPGTRLTVL.

The chain uses TRBV7-9 and TRBJ2-3; TRBD1 matches at 9 bases. Germline CDR1 reads SEHNR; CDR2 reads FQNEAQ (reference sequence). This CDR3 region has 13 residues. The V segment lost 4 bases and the J segment 10 bases; nucleotides outside the gene matches: 6. The CDR3 here is CASSSRDREAQYF. The DNA of the CDR3 is TGTGCCAGCAGCTCAAGGGACAGGGAGGCGCAGTATTTT.

This clonotype was seen just once. The chain is built from TRBV30 and TRBJ2-7, with 7 bases identical to TRBD1. V shed 5 bases and J 4 bases; nucleotides not matched to a gene: 8. The CDR3 runs 13 residues. Germline CDR1 and CDR2: GTSNPN and SVGIG (reference sequence). Here the CDR3 DNA reads TGTGCCTGGGATCGGGACAGCGGTTACGAGCAGTACTTC. Protein product: CAWDRDSGYEQYF.

The chain links TRBV30 to TRBJ1-1; D possibly corresponds to TRBD1 (5 bases). The CDR3 is 11 amino acids. V was clipped by 6 bases and J by 3 bases, with 8 bases between them. The germline gives CDR1 GTSNPN, CDR2 SVGIG (reference sequence). The CDR3 region has the DNA TGTGCCTGCGGGGGATACACTGAAGCTTTCTTT. It codes for CACGGYTEAFF.

J is TRBJ2-2 and V is TRBV5-1, with 7 bases that match TRBD2. Germline V gene lookup returns CDR1 SGHRS and CDR2 YFSETQ. V lost 0 bases and J lost 6; bases outside the gene matches: 2. The CDR3 totals 14 residues. CDR3 bases: TGCGCCAGCAGCTTGGCCGGGGGGTCCGGGGAGCTGTTTTTT. Its protein is CASSLAGGSGELFF.

The rearrangement uses TRBV18 and TRBJ2-3, with a possible D match to TRBD1 (6 bases). V shed 3 bases and J shed 1 base, with 14 bases lying between them. This CDR3 spans 16 amino acids. Germline V CDR1 and CDR2: KGHSH, LQKENI. Here the CDR3 reads CASSPGHRQGTDTQYF. The CDR3, as DNA: TGTGCCAGCTCACCGGGACACCGACAGGGCACAGATACGCAGTATTTT.

V usage is TRBV7-2 and J usage is TRBJ2-3; either TRBD1 or TRBD2 may fit D (6 bases each). Germline-derived CDR1 and CDR2 are SGHTA and FQGNSA. V was clipped by 3 bases and J by 4 bases, with 14 bases between them. The CDR3 is made up of 15 amino acids. The CDR3 DNA is TGTGCCAGCAGCTTCGGGGGCGCAGGCTCAGATACGCAGTATTTT. Amino acid sequence: CASSFGGAGSDTQYF.

V gene TRBV24-1 combines with J gene TRBJ1-1; the D gene is possibly TRBD1 (6 bases). Germline CDR1 reads KGHDR; CDR2 reads SFDVKD. Deletions cut 9 bases from V and 11 bases from J, with 18 bases between. CDR3 length equals 12 residues. The DNA for the CDR3 is TGTGCCACCCGAGAGGCCACAGGGCTGGCTTTCTTT. Translated: CATREATGLAFF.

The gene calls are TRBV10-3 and TRBJ1-1; D not certain. The CDR3 totals 13 residues. V was pared by 2 bases and J by 0 bases, with 4 bases between. Germline CDR1 and CDR2: ENHRY and SYGVKD. CDR3 nucleotides: TGTGCCATCAGTGAGGAATTGAACACTGAAGCTTTCTTT. Translated: CAISEELNTEAFF.

The J gene is TRBJ1-1, the V gene TRBV5-1; D gene unclear. Between the trimmed V and J ends, which lost 4 bases and 2 bases, there was a span of 15 bases. The CDR3 contains 15 residues. Germline assignment: CDR1 SGHRS and CDR2 YFSETQ. The CDR3: CASSPSQVGNTEAFF. In nucleotides, the CDR3 is TGCGCCAGCAGCCCCTCGCAAGTGGGAAACACTGAAGCTTTCTTT.

J is TRBJ1-2 and V is TRBV24-1; D remains ambiguous. The germline V gene encodes CDR1 KGHDR and CDR2 SFDVKD. V dropped 4 bases and J dropped 0 bases, with 14 bases sitting between them. The CDR3 consists of 16 residues. CDR3 amino acids: CATSDSRGTTNYGYTF. Written as DNA, the CDR3 is TGTGCCACCAGTGACTCGAGAGGAACTACTAACTATGGCTACACCTTC.

The chain employs TRBV29-1 and TRBJ2-7; possibly TRBD1 for D (5 bases). CDR3 length: 11 residues. Germline CDR1 is SQVTM and CDR2 is ANQGSEA. The V gene lost 3 bases and the J gene lost 8 bases, with 11 bases spanning the gap. The CDR3 coding sequence is TGCAGCGTTGACCAGGGCACGAAGCAGTACTTC. Translating gives CSVDQGTKQYF.

This clonotype appeared a single time. The chain uses TRBV28 and TRBJ1-2; unclear D gene. Trimming shortened V by 6 bases and J by 6 bases, and 5 bases separated the two germline ends. The germline V gene has CDR1 MDHEN and CDR2 SYDVKM. The CDR3 loop spans 10 amino acids. CDR3 in DNA: TGTGCCAGCAGGCGAGATGGCTACACCTTC. This gives the protein CASRRDGYTF.

This clonotype was seen a single time. V is TRBV3-1 and J is TRBJ2-6; unclear D gene. Looked up from germline, CDR1 is LGHDT and CDR2 is YNNKEL (reference sequence). The CDR3 has 15 residues. Trimming shortened V by 5 bases and J by 0 bases, and 8 bases separated the two germline ends. DNA for the CDR3: TGTGCCAGCAGCTCCTGGGGCTCTGGGGCCAACGTCCTGACTTTC. It is translated as CASSSWGSGANVLTF.

For the CDR3, the DNA is TGTGCCAGCAGCGTCCAACCGGACAGGGGGCGAAATACGCAGTATTTT. Translating gives CASSVQPDRGRNTQYF. The chain uses TRBV9 and TRBJ2-3; 11 nucleotides align to TRBD1. The germline CDR1 and CDR2 sequences are SGDLS and YYNGEE. The V gene end was trimmed by 2 bases and the J gene end by 7 bases; junction bases not matched to a gene: 9. CDR3 length equals 16 residues.

CDR3 residues: CASTTPAGFWGYTF. CDR3 coding DNA: TGTGCCAGCACCACCCCCGCAGGGTTCTGGGGCTACACCTTC. The chain has TRBV6-2 or TRBV6-3 and TRBJ1-2, with D maybe TRBD1 (5 bases). The V gene's germline CDR1 is MNHEY and CDR2 SVGEGT. With 7 bases removed from V and 8 bases from J, the gap between germline ends came to 20 bases. This CDR3 has 14 amino acids.